What follows describes a single TCR beta chain. This sample is part of a study of early T cells in non-severe SARS-CoV-2 infection. Germline V gives CDR1 MGHRA, CDR2 YSYEKL. CDR3 length: 15 amino acids. V gave up 5 bases and J gave up 7 bases, with 15 bases separating them. The library protocol tagged individual cDNA molecules with unique molecular identifiers. TCRdb ran MiXCR on the 5' RACE reads and lists one entry per CDR3 protein. The repertoire holds fewer than 25,000 distinct CDR3 sequences, with 4% to 5.5% as singletons. The chain carries TRBV4-1 and TRBJ1-6; D not certain. Material: whole blood. The origin of this receptor is an adult who was a healthcare worker with PCR-confirmed SARS-CoV-2 infection or an uninfected control (not recorded which). The CDR3 DNA follows: TGCGCCAGCAGCTCTTCTGGAGGCGGGAATTCACCCCTCCACTTT. This translates into CASSSSGGGNSPLHF.